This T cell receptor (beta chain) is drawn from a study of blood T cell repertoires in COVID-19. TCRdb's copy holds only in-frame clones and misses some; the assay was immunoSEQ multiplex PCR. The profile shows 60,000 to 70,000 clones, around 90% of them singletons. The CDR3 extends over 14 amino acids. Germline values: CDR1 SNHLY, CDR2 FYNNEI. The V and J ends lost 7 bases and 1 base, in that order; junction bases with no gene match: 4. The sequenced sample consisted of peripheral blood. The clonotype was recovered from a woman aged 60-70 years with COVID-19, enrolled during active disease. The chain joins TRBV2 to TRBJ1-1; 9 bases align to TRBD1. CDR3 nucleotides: TGTGCCAGCAACCGACAGGGGGAGAACACTGAAGCTTTCTTT. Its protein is CASNRQGENTEAFF.